This passage covers 5 T cell receptor beta chains from one sample sequenced in a study of identical twins. Each CDR3 protein gets one entry after TCRdb re-called the 5' RACE reads with MiXCR. The sample carries around 1.7 million distinct CDR3 sequences, less than 40% recorded once. Sequencing was performed on cord blood. These receptors all stem from a newborn girl in good health.

This clonotype was seen more than once but under ten times. The V call is TRBV6-1, the J call TRBJ2-1; TRBD2 might be the D (7 bases). V lost 4 bases and J lost 2, with 15 bases in between. The CDR3 length is 16 residues. Germline assignment: CDR1 MNHNS and CDR2 SASEGT. DNA of the CDR3: TGTGCCAGCAGTGTCCCTGGGCGGGGGCCCTACAATGAGCAGTTCTTC. It yields the protein CASSVPGRGPYNEQFF.

This clonotype was seen many times. This chain connects TRBV20-1 to TRBJ2-3; D is possibly TRBD2 (6 bases). The ends were cut back, 3 bases at V and 6 bases at J, with 19 bases in the middle. The CDR3 runs 15 residues. Germline CDR1 DFQATT, CDR2 SNEGSKA (reference sequence). The CDR3 nucleotides are TGCAGTGCTAGGCCGGGACTGCCAAGATCGGATACGCAGTATTTT. Encoded protein: CSARPGLPRSDTQYF.

This clonotype was seen more than once but under ten times. The genes are TRBV7-6 and TRBJ2-1; D is ambiguous. The V end was cut by 8 bases, the J end by 8 bases, with 13 bases between. Per the germline V gene, CDR1 is SGHVS and CDR2 is FNYEAQ. The CDR3 runs 12 residues. CDR3 sequence reads: CASRPWHHEQFF. The DNA of the CDR3 is TGTGCCAGCCGGCCTTGGCATCATGAGCAGTTCTTC.

V usage is TRBV20-1 and J usage is TRBJ2-2; D possibly corresponds to TRBD2 (5 bases). From germline, CDR1 is DFQATT and CDR2 SNEGSKA (reference sequence). This CDR3 is built from 11 residues. Between the trimmed V and J ends, which lost 5 bases and 6 bases, there was a span of 7 bases. The CDR3 coding sequence is TGCAGTGCTCTGGAGGCCGGGGAGCTGTTTTTT. Protein: CSALEAGELFF.

This chain joins TRBV29-1 and TRBJ2-7; possibly TRBD2 for D (6 bases). The V gene lost 4 bases and the J gene lost 5 bases, with 15 bases spanning the gap. This CDR3 is 13 amino acids long. The germline gives CDR1 SQVTM, CDR2 ANQGSEA. In nucleotides, the CDR3 is TGCAGCGTTGGAGGCGGGGAGCGGAACGAGCAGTACTTC. Its protein product is CSVGGGERNEQYF.